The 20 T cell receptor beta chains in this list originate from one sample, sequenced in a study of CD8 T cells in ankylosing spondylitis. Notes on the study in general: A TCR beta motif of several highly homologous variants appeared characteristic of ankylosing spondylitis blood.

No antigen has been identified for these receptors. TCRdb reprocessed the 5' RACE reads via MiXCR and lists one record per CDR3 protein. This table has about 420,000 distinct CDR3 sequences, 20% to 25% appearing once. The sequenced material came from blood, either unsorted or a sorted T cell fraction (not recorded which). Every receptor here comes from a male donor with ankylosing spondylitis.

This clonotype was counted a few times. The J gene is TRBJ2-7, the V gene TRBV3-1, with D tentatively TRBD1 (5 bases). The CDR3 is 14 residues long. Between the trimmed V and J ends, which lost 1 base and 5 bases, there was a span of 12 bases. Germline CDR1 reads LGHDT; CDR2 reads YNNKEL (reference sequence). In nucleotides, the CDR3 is TGTGCCAGCAGCCAAGTCAGGGCTTCCAACGAGCAGTACTTC. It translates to CASSQVRASNEQYF.

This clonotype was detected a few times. As DNA, the CDR3 is TGTGCCAGCTCACCAAGGCGCCTAACAGGGTATTTAGTCACTGAAGCTTTCTTT. Its translation is CASSPRRLTGYLVTEAFF. V and J are TRBV18 and TRBJ1-1; D is possibly TRBD1 (6 bases). Germline V gene data show CDR1 as KGHSH and CDR2 as LQKENI. Trimming took off 2 bases at V and 4 bases at J, with 23 bases between the two ends. The CDR3 covers 18 residues.

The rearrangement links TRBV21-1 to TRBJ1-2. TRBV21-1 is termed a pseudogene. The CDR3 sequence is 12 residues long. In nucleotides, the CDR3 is TGTGCCAGCGTAGGGTCGGACTATGGCTACACCTTC. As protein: CASVGSDYGYTF.

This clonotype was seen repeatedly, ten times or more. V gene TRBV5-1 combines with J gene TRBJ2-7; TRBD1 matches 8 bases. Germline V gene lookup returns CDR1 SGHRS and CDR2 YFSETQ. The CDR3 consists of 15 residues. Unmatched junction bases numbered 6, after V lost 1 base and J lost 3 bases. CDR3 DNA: TGCGCCAGCAGCTTGCAGGGGGCCAACCTCTACGAGCAGTACTTC. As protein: CASSLQGANLYEQYF.

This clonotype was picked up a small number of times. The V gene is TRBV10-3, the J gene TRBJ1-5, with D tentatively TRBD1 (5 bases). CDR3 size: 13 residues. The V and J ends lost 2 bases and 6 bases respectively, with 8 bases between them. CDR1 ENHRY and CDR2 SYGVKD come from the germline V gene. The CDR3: CAISEGGFQPQHF. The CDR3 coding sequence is TGTGCCATCAGTGAGGGGGGGTTTCAGCCCCAGCATTTT.

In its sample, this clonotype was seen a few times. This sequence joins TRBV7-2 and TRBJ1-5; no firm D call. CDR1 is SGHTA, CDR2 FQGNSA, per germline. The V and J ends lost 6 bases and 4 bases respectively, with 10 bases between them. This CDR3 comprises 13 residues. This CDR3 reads CASRDRENQPQHF. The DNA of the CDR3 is TGTGCCAGCAGGGACCGGGAAAATCAGCCCCAGCATTTT.

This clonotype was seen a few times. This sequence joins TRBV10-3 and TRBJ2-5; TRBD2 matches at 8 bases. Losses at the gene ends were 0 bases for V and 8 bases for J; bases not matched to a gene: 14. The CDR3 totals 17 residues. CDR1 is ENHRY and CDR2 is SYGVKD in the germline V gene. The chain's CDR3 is CAISESNSGGTKRTQYF. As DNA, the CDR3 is TGTGCCATCAGTGAGTCGAATTCGGGAGGGACGAAGAGAACCCAGTACTTC.

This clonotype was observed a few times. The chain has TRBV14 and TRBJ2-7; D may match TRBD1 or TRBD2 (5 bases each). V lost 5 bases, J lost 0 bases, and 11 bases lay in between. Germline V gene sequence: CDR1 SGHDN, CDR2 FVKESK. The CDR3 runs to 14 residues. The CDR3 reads CASSIPGTSYEQYF. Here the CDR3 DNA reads TGTGCCAGCAGCATCCCGGGGACCTCCTACGAGCAGTACTTC. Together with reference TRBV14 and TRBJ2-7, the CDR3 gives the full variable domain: EAGVTQFPSHSVIEKGQTVTLRCDPISGHDNLYWYRRVMGKEIKFLLHFVKESKQDESGMPNNRFLAERTGGTYSTLKVQPAELEDSGVYFCASSIPGTSYEQYFGPGTRLTVT.

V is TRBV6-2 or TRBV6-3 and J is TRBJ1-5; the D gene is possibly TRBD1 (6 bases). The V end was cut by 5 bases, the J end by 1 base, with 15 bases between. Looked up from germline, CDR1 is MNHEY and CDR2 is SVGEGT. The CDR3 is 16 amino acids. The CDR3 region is CASSPRGQLSNQPQHF. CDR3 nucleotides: TGTGCCAGCAGTCCCCGTGGACAGCTAAGCAATCAGCCCCAGCATTTT.

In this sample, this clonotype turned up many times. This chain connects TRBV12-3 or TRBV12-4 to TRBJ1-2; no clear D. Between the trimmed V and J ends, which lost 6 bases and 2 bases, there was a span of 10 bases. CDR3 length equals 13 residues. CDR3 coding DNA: TGTGCCAGCAGAACCGGGATGAACTATGGCTACACCTTC. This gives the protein CASRTGMNYGYTF.

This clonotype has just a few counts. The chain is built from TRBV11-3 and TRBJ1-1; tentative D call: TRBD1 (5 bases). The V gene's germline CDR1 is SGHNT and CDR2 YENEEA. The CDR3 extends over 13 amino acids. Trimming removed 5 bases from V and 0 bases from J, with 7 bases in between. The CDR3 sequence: CASSVTVNTEAFF. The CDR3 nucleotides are TGTGCCAGCAGCGTGACAGTGAACACTGAAGCTTTCTTT.

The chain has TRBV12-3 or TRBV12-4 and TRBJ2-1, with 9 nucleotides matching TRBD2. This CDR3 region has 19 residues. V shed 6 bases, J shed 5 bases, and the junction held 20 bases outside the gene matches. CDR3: CASSSPWASGTLRDNEQFF. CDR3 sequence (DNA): TGTGCCAGCAGCTCCCCATGGGCTAGCGGGACCCTAAGGGACAATGAGCAGTTCTTC.

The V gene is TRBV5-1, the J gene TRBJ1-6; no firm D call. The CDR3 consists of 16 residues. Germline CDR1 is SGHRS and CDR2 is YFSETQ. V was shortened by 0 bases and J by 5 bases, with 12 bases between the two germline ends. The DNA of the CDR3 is TGCGCCAGCAGCTTGGATGGCAGCCCCAATAATTCACCCCTCCACTTT. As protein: CASSLDGSPNNSPLHF.

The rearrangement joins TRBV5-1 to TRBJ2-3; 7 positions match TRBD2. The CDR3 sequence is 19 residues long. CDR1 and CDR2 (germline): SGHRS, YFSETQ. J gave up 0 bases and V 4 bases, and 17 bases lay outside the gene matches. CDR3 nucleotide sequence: TGCGCCAGCAGCAAACGGACTAGTGTTCCTCAACAAAGCACAGATACGCAGTATTTT. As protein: CASSKRTSVPQQSTDTQYF.

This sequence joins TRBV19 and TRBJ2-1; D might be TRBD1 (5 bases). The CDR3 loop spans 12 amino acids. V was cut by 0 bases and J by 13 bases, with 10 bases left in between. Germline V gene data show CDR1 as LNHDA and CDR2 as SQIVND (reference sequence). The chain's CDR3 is CASSIEGVEQFF. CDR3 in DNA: TGTGCCAGTAGTATAGAAGGGGTTGAACAGTTCTTC.

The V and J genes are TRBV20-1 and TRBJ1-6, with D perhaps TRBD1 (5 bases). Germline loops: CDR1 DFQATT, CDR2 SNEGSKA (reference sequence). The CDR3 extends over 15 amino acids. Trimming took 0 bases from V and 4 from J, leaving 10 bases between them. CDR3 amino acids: CSARDPTDYNSPLHF. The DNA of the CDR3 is TGCAGTGCTAGAGATCCGACAGATTATAATTCACCCCTCCACTTT.

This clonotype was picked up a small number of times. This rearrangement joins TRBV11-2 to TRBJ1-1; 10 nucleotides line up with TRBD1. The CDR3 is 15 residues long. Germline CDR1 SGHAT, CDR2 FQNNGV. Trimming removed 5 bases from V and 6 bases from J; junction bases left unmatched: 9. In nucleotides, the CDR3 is TGTGCCAGCAGCCTCCAGGTCGGGACAGGGGCTGAAGCTTTCTTT. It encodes CASSLQVGTGAEAFF.

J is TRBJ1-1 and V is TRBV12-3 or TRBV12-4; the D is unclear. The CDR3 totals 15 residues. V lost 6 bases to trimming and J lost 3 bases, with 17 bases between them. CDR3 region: CASSAASGGYTEAFF. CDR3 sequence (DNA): TGTGCCAGCAGCGCCGCATCGGGCGGGTACACTGAAGCTTTCTTT.

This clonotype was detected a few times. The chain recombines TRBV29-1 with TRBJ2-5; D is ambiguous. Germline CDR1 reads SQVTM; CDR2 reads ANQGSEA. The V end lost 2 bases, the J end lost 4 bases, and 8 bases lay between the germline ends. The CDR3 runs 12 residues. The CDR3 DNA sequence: TGCAGCGTTGAATTACAGATAGAGACCCAGTACTTC. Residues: CSVELQIETQYF.

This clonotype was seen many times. CDR3 coding DNA: TGCAGCGTTGAGGCCTCGGGACAGGACACTGAAGCTTTCTTT. Translating gives CSVEASGQDTEAFF. The chain carries TRBV29-1 and TRBJ1-1; TRBD1 matches 8 bases. Germline-derived CDR1 and CDR2 are SQVTM and ANQGSEA. The V gene end was trimmed by 3 bases and the J gene end by 3 bases; junction bases not matched to a gene: 6. The CDR3 consists of 14 residues.